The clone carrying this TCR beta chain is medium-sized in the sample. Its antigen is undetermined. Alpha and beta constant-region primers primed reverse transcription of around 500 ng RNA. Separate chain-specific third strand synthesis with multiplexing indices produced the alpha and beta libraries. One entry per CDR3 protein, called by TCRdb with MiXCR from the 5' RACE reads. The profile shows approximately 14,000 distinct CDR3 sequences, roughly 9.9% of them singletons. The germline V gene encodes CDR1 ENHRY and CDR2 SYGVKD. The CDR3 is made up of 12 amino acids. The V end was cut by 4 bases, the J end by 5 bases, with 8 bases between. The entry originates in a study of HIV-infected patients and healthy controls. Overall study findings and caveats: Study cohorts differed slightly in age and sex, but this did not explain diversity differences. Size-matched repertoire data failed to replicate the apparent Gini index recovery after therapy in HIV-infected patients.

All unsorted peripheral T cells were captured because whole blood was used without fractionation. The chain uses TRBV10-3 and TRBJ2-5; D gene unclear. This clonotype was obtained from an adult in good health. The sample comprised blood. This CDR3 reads CAISAGGETQYF. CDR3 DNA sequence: TGTGCCATCAGTGCGGGTGGTGAGACCCAGTACTTC.